The count of the clone carrying this T cell receptor (beta chain) is one. Its target is unknown. The CDR3 is 13 amino acids. The V end was cut by 5 bases, the J end by 5 bases, with 12 bases between. Germline V CDR1 and CDR2: SGHTA, FQGNSA. This record comes from a study of shared clonotypes between healthy human individuals. Regarding the study as a whole: The sampled material consisted only of blood, and tissue repertoires are likely to differ.

Original processing methods: ImmunoSEQ output held junction-only sequences without quality scores, so filtering differed. Profiled with immunoSEQ multiplex PCR; TCRdb holds only in-frame clones, not every one. That table supplies the V and J calls and clone size; D and trimming were determined from the DNA. The sample contains 600,000 to 750,000 clones, less than 95% of which appear only once. This TCR derives from a man in his late teens or twenties in good health. Some clones in this sample may be carry-over from other donors' samples. This chain connects TRBV7-2 to TRBJ1-1, with D maybe TRBD1 (6 bases). The sequencing input was memory CD8+ T cells from PBMCs. Subset denoted: CD45RO+ cells pooled with CCR7-negative TemRA cells. The CDR3 DNA is TGTGCCAGCAGCCCAAGGGGGGGGACTGAAGCTTTCTTT. Encoded protein: CASSPRGGTEAFF.